One sample yielded the 5 T cell receptor beta chains listed below, sequenced in a study of blood T cells in healthy people across ages. The use of a sample-barcoded 5' primer and a J-beta primer mix characterized a second PCR of roughly 6 to 11 cycles. MiXCR, run by TCRdb on the 5' RACE reads, gives a single entry per CDR3 protein. Of around 750,000 distinct CDR3 sequences listed, 53% were seen once; the top ten hold around 41%. The sample consisted of blood. Receptors originate from a man at least 80 years old in good health.

The chain links TRBV28 to TRBJ1-4; no clear D. The V gene lost 6 bases and the J gene lost 5 bases, with 19 bases spanning the gap. The CDR3 loop spans 16 amino acids. Germline assignment: CDR1 MDHEN and CDR2 SYDVKM. Written as DNA, the CDR3 is TGTGCCAGCAGCACGTGGGCGTCAGCTCCAAATGAAAAACTGTTTTTT. Protein product: CASSTWASAPNEKLFF. Filled out from reference TRBV28 and TRBJ1-4, the complete variable domain reads DVKVTQSSRYLVKRTGEKVFLECVQDMDHENMFWYRQDPGLGLRLIYFSYDVKMKEKGDIPEGYSVSREKKERFSLILESASTNQTSMYLCASSTWASAPNEKLFFGSGTQLSVL.

The chain couples TRBV28 to TRBJ2-1, with 10 bases identical to TRBD2. Losses at the gene ends were 5 bases for V and 6 bases for J; bases not matched to a gene: 10. Germline V gene lookup returns CDR1 MDHEN and CDR2 SYDVKM. This CDR3 has 16 residues. The CDR3 is CASSQFVLAGLNEQFF. The CDR3, as DNA: TGTGCCAGCAGTCAGTTTGTACTAGCGGGGCTCAATGAGCAGTTCTTC. The complete variable domain, with remaining parts taken from reference TRBV28 and TRBJ2-1, reads DVKVTQSSRYLVKRTGEKVFLECVQDMDHENMFWYRQDPGLGLRLIYFSYDVKMKEKGDIPEGYSVSREKKERFSLILESASTNQTSMYLCASSQFVLAGLNEQFFGPGTRLTVL.

This clonotype was detected a few times. This rearrangement joins TRBV4-1 to TRBJ2-3; TRBD1 matches 8 bases. Trimming removed 1 base from V and 14 bases from J; junction bases left unmatched: 14. CDR1 MGHRA and CDR2 YSYEKL come from the germline V gene. The CDR3 loop spans 15 amino acids. The CDR3, as DNA: TGCGCCAGCAGCCAAGTGGGCAGGGGGCTGAGATACGCGTATTTT. It translates to CASSQVGRGLRYAYF.

The chain recombines TRBV7-9 with TRBJ2-4, with 9 bases matching TRBD2. TRBJ2-7 explains the end of the DNA better; the J call may be wrong. CDR1 SEHNR and CDR2 FQNEAQ come from the germline V gene (reference sequence). The CDR3 length is 14 residues. The CDR3 region has the DNA TGTGCCAGCAGCTTAGAAGCGACTAGCGGCGAGCAGTACTTC. This encodes CASSLEATSGEQYF.

This clonotype has only one observation. This chain links TRBV3-1 with TRBJ1-1; tentatively, D is TRBD1 (5 bases). The CDR3 length is 19 residues. From germline, CDR1 is LGHDT and CDR2 YNNKEL (reference sequence). The V gene lost 4 bases and the J gene lost 1 base, with 25 bases spanning the gap. As DNA, the CDR3 is TGTGCCAGCAGCCCATCTAGTGGGACGGGAAGGATGGCGAACACTGAAGCTTTCTTT. The encoded protein is CASSPSSGTGRMANTEAFF.